Each of the 27 T cell receptor beta chains below was sequenced from the same sample in a study of blood T cell repertoires in COVID-19. Clones were sequenced by immunoSEQ multiplex PCR, and TCRdb holds only the in-frame ones, with some missing. The sample holds some 76,000 clones, 75% to 90% seen once. Sequences were obtained from peripheral blood. Receptors were obtained from a man aged 55 to 69 with acute or convalescent COVID-19.

This clone has just one count. The CDR3 DNA reads as TGTGCCAGCAGCCCTGGGACATTAAGACAAAAGGTCAATGAAAAACTGTTTTTT. Translated: CASSPGTLRQKVNEKLFF. The gene calls are TRBV7-9 and TRBJ1-4; the D gene is possibly TRBD1 (6 bases). V lost 5 bases, J lost 5 bases, and 24 bases lay in between. The length of the CDR3 is 18 residues. The germline gives CDR1 SEHNR, CDR2 FQNEAQ (reference sequence).

This sequence joins TRBV7-3 and TRBJ2-1; 10 positions match TRBD2. The V gene's germline CDR1 is SGHTA and CDR2 FQGTGA. Losses at the gene ends were 2 bases for V and 3 bases for J; bases not matched to a gene: 10. The CDR3 is made up of 18 amino acids. This chain's CDR3 is CASSLVAGGGVGYNEQFF. Here the CDR3 DNA reads TGTGCCAGCAGCTTAGTAGCGGGGGGTGGTGTTGGCTACAATGAGCAGTTCTTC.

The V and J genes are TRBV10-3 and TRBJ1-1; 11 nucleotides agree with TRBD1. The CDR3 is 15 residues long. The junction had 10 bases not matched to a gene; V was cut back by 10 bases and J by 3 bases. Germline V CDR1 and CDR2: ENHRY, SYGVKD. CDR3 amino acids: CATAGTGGRYTEAFF. DNA of the CDR3: TGTGCCACCGCCGGGACAGGGGGTAGGTACACTGAAGCTTTCTTT.

CDR3 loop: CASSPLNPGWATEAFF. CDR3 DNA sequence: TGCGCCAGCAGCCCGCTTAACCCAGGGTGGGCGACTGAAGCTTTCTTT. This rearrangement joins TRBV5-1 to TRBJ1-1; D perhaps matches TRBD1 (5 bases). Germline V gene data show CDR1 as SGHRS and CDR2 as YFSETQ. V lost 4 bases and J 5 bases, leaving 21 bases between the germline ends. The CDR3 runs 16 residues.

The rearrangement links TRBV5-6 to TRBJ2-2, with TRBD1 identical over 9 bases. CDR1 and CDR2 (germline): SGHDT, YYEEEE. Trimming removed 4 bases from V and 7 bases from J; junction bases left unmatched: 11. There are 16 residues in the CDR3. CDR3 residues: CASSPGQGGSGGELFF. The CDR3 DNA follows: TGTGCCAGCAGCCCGGGACAGGGAGGTTCTGGCGGGGAGCTGTTTTTT.

The chain employs TRBV30 and TRBJ2-3; tentative D call: TRBD2 (6 bases). V was clipped by 1 base and J by 0 bases, with 11 bases between them. This CDR3 region has 15 residues. From germline, CDR1 is GTSNPN and CDR2 SVGIG (reference sequence). The CDR3 here is CAWSDFGTSTDTQYF. The CDR3 coding sequence is TGTGCCTGGAGTGATTTTGGGACTAGCACAGATACGCAGTATTTT. Variable domain in full (rest from reference TRBV30 and TRBJ2-3): SQTIHQWPATLVQPVGSPLSLECTVEGTSNPNLYWYRQAAGRGLQLLFYSVGIGQISSEVPQNLSASRPQDRQFILSSKKLLLSDSGFYLCAWSDFGTSTDTQYFGPGTRLTVL.

The chain is built from TRBV19 and TRBJ2-1, with TRBD1 matching 9 bases. The V segment lost 5 bases and the J segment 5 bases; nucleotides outside the gene matches: 10. There are 16 residues in the CDR3. Germline-derived CDR1 and CDR2 are LNHDA and SQIVND (reference sequence). The CDR3 sequence is CASSASGQGGNNEQFF. As DNA, the CDR3 is TGTGCCAGTAGTGCGTCGGGACAGGGAGGTAACAATGAGCAGTTCTTC.

V gene TRBV6-5 combines with J gene TRBJ1-3; D not certain. Between the trimmed V and J ends, which lost 4 bases and 0 bases, there was a span of 7 bases. Per germline, CDR1 MNHEY and CDR2 SVGAGI. The CDR3 contains 14 residues. The CDR3 loop is CASSLQSSGNTIYF. For the CDR3, the DNA is TGTGCCAGCAGTTTACAGAGCTCTGGAAACACCATATATTTT.

The rearrangement uses TRBV5-4 and TRBJ2-5, with TRBD1 as a possible D gene (6 bases). V lost 4 bases, J lost 1 base, and 14 bases lay in between. This CDR3 comprises 15 residues. Germline-derived CDR1 and CDR2 are SGHNT and YYREEE (reference sequence). The CDR3 region has the DNA TGTGCCAGCAGCCCGAAGTCACAGGGCCAAGAGACCCAGTACTTC. Amino acid sequence: CASSPKSQGQETQYF.

V is TRBV24-1 and J is TRBJ2-1, with 7 bases matching TRBD2. The CDR3 contains 15 residues. Germline CDR1 KGHDR, CDR2 SFDVKD. V shed 6 bases, J shed 0 bases, and the junction held 4 bases outside the gene matches. The CDR3 is CATSSGGSSYNEQFF. The CDR3 coding sequence is TGTGCCACCAGTTCCGGCGGGAGCTCCTACAATGAGCAGTTCTTC.

This chain uses TRBV19 with TRBJ2-1, with TRBD1 matching 10 bases. Germline V gene lookup returns CDR1 LNHDA and CDR2 SQIVND (reference sequence). The CDR3 runs to 16 residues. V lost 3 bases and J lost 7; bases outside the gene matches: 9. CDR3 sequence reads: CASSILPGQGFNEQFF. CDR3 DNA: TGTGCCAGTAGTATTTTACCGGGACAGGGGTTTAATGAGCAGTTCTTC.

This rearrangement joins TRBV5-1 to TRBJ1-2; 7 bases agree with TRBD1. V trimming: 4 bases; J trimming: 7 bases; junction bases outside the gene matches: 10. The CDR3 extends over 14 amino acids. CDR1 SGHRS and CDR2 YFSETQ come from the germline V gene. DNA of the CDR3: TGCGCCAGCAGCCTCAAGGGGGCGGGTGCTGGCTACACCTTC. Residues: CASSLKGAGAGYTF.

V usage is TRBV10-3 and J usage is TRBJ1-1, with 7 nucleotides matching TRBD1. Germline values: CDR1 ENHRY, CDR2 SYGVKD. J gave up 5 bases and V 8 bases, and 11 bases lay outside the gene matches. There are 14 residues in the CDR3. CDR3 amino acids: CAIAWDRTKTEAFF. The DNA of the CDR3 is TGTGCCATCGCCTGGGACAGAACAAAGACTGAAGCTTTCTTT.

The rearrangement links TRBV5-6 to TRBJ1-1; maybe TRBD1 (5 bases). Per the germline V gene, CDR1 is SGHDT and CDR2 is YYEEEE. V dropped 4 bases and J dropped 6 bases, with 13 bases sitting between them. The CDR3 contains 13 residues. As DNA, the CDR3 is TGTGCCAGCAGCCGACACGGCAGGGCTGAAGCTTTCTTT. This gives the protein CASSRHGRAEAFF.

The chain joins TRBV5-1 to TRBJ1-1, with 8 bases aligning to TRBD1. Per germline, CDR1 SGHRS and CDR2 YFSETQ. The CDR3 contains 18 residues. Germline trimming cut 3 bases from V and 5 bases from J; bases unmatched to any gene: 18. CDR3 amino acids: CASSSSINQGATDTEAFF. CDR3 nucleotides: TGCGCCAGCAGCTCGTCAATAAATCAGGGGGCTACGGATACTGAAGCTTTCTTT.

This clone appeared a few times. This sequence joins TRBV27 and TRBJ2-7; tentative D call: TRBD2 (6 bases). The CDR3 is made up of 13 amino acids. Germline CDR1 MNHEY, CDR2 SMNVEV (reference sequence). Trimming cost V 5 bases and J 2 bases, with 10 bases left between them. CDR3 residues: CASSPPGAYEQYF. The CDR3 coding sequence is TGTGCCAGCAGTCCGCCGGGGGCCTACGAGCAGTACTTC.

The chain combines TRBV5-6 with TRBJ1-6, with 7 bases matching TRBD1. Germline CDR1 SGHDT, CDR2 YYEEEE. V lost 2 bases and J lost 3; bases outside the gene matches: 2. The CDR3 covers 15 residues. The CDR3 loop is CASSLRTGYNSPLHF. The CDR3 region has the DNA TGTGCCAGCAGCTTAAGGACAGGCTATAATTCACCCCTCCACTTT.

The chain recombines TRBV7-9 with TRBJ2-2, with 7 bases identical to TRBD1. This CDR3 region has 16 residues. V shed 4 bases and J 2 bases; nucleotides not matched to a gene: 7. Per the germline V gene, CDR1 is SEHNR and CDR2 is FQNEAQ (reference sequence). The CDR3 region is CASSSPWDSNTGELFF. The CDR3 region has the DNA TGTGCCAGCAGCTCCCCCTGGGACAGCAACACCGGGGAGCTGTTTTTT.

The chain couples TRBV28 to TRBJ1-5; 7 bases align to TRBD1. This CDR3 region has 14 residues. Germline CDR1 reads MDHEN; CDR2 reads SYDVKM. The V and J ends lost 7 bases and 4 bases, in that order; junction bases with no gene match: 7. Here the CDR3 reads CASTPTGTNQPQHF. The CDR3 nucleotides are TGTGCCAGCACCCCGACAGGGACTAATCAGCCCCAGCATTTT.

The chain carries TRBV2 and TRBJ1-5; possible D gene TRBD1, 5 bases. V lost 6 bases and J 4 bases, leaving 10 bases between the germline ends. This CDR3 is 13 amino acids long. From germline, CDR1 is SNHLY and CDR2 FYNNEI. CDR3 amino acids: CASRDDRNQPQHF. The CDR3, as DNA: TGTGCCAGCAGGGACGACAGAAATCAGCCCCAGCATTTT.

The V call is TRBV5-6, the J call TRBJ2-6, with D maybe TRBD2 (6 bases). V dropped 2 bases and J dropped 0 bases, with 9 bases sitting between them. Germline loops: CDR1 SGHDT, CDR2 YYEEEE. The CDR3 runs to 16 residues. The CDR3 protein is CASSFGTSSGANVLTF. The CDR3 nucleotides are TGTGCCAGCAGCTTCGGGACTTCCTCTGGGGCCAACGTCCTGACTTTC. The whole variable domain, remainder taken from reference TRBV5-6 and TRBJ2-6, is DAGVTQSPTHLIKTRGQQVTLRCSPKSGHDTVSWYQQALGQGPQFIFQYYEEEERQRGNFPDRFSGHQFPNYSSELNVNALLLGDSALYLCASSFGTSSGANVLTFGAGSRLTVL.

This clone was observed once. The chain combines TRBV7-3 with TRBJ2-2, with a possible D match to TRBD1 (5 bases). Trimming removed 5 bases at V and 5 bases at J, with 12 bases between. This CDR3 contains 14 residues. Germline CDR1 is SGHTA and CDR2 is FQGTGA. CDR3 amino acids: CASSPRRQTGELFF. CDR3 bases: TGTGCCAGCAGCCCTCGTCGACAGACCGGGGAGCTGTTTTTT.

Here the CDR3 reads CASSLGLGLREFGGYTF. In DNA, the CDR3 is TGTGCCAGCAGCTTAGGATTGGGACTCAGAGAATTCGGAGGCTACACCTTC. This rearrangement joins TRBV11-2 to TRBJ1-2, with D tentatively TRBD1 (5 bases). Looked up from germline, CDR1 is SGHAT and CDR2 is FQNNGV. Trimming removed 1 base at V and 8 bases at J, with 23 bases between. The CDR3 totals 17 residues.

This clone showed up just once. The rearrangement links TRBV4-1 to TRBJ2-5, with D possibly being TRBD2 (6 bases). V lost 0 bases, J lost 4 bases, and 12 bases lay in between. The CDR3 is 15 amino acids. Germline CDR1 is MGHRA and CDR2 is YSYEKL. Here the CDR3 DNA reads TGCGCCAGCAGCCAAGATGGGAGCGGGCCAGAGACCCAGTACTTC. Translating it yields CASSQDGSGPETQYF.

V and J are TRBV6-4 and TRBJ2-6; D is unclear. Between the trimmed V and J ends, which lost 3 bases and 0 bases, there was a span of 15 bases. Germline V gene lookup returns CDR1 MRHNA and CDR2 SNTAGT. The CDR3 totals 18 residues. The CDR3 here is CASSEYSVLISGANVLTF. CDR3 bases: TGTGCCAGCAGTGAATATAGTGTACTTATCTCTGGGGCCAACGTCCTGACTTTC.

The chain has TRBV7-9 and TRBJ1-1; 10 bases map to TRBD1. J lost 4 bases, V lost 10 bases, and 15 bases had no gene match. Germline V gene lookup returns CDR1 SEHNR and CDR2 FQNEAQ (reference sequence). This CDR3 is built from 16 residues. CDR3 DNA sequence: TGTGCCATCCCGCTCCGGGACAGGGGAAGGATCACTGAAGCTTTCTTT. Residues: CAIPLRDRGRITEAFF.

V and J are TRBV13 and TRBJ2-1, with 8 bases that match TRBD1. The CDR3 is 13 amino acids. J gave up 7 bases and V 5 bases, and 4 bases lay outside the gene matches. Germline assignment: CDR1 PRHDT and CDR2 FYEKMQ (reference sequence). The CDR3 sequence: CASSRQGRNEQFF. DNA for the CDR3: TGTGCCAGCAGCCGACAGGGGAGGAATGAGCAGTTCTTC.